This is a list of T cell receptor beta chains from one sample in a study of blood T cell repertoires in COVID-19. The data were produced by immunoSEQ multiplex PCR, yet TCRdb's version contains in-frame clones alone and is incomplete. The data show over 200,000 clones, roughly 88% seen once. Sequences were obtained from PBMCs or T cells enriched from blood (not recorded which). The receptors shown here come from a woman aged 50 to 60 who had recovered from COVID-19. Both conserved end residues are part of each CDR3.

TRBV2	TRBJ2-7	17	CASSPALYRVSSYEQYF
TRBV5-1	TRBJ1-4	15	CASSLPGQANEKLFF
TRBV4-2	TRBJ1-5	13	CASSQDGLYPQHF
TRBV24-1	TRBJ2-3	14	CATSLGGDLDTQYF
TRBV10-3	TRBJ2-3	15	CAIRTSGSTTDTQYF
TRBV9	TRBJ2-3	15	CASSVWDRSTDTQYF
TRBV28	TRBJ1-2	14	CASSGQGDPYGYTF
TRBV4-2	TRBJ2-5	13	CASSQEGVETQYF
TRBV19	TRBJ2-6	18	CASSPFPGGFSGANVLTF
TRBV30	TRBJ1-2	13	CAWSATANYGYTF
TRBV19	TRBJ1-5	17	CASSMTAGAHGNQPQHF
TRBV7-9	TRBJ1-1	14	CASSSSGGETEAFF
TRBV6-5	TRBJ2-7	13	CASSFSLSYEQYF
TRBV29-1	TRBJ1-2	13	CSVEVGGASGYTF
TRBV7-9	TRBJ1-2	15	CASSSYRDRVNGYTF
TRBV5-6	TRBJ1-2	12	CASSPQGYGYTF
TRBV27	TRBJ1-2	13	CASSLSGAGGYTF
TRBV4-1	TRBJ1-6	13	CASSQDRQEALHF
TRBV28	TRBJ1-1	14	CASSLFEGSTEAFF
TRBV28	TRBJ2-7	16	CASSFPGSTAFYEQYF
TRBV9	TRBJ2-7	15	CASSVDEGLFPEQYF
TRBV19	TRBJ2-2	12	CASSPSTGELFF
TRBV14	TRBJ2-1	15	CASSQYQGAYNEQFF
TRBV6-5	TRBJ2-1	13	CASRAVVYNEQFF
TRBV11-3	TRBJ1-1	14	CASSLEGDSTEAFF
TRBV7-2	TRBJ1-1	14	CASSLAREGTEAFF
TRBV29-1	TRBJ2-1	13	CSAGQSLYNEQFF
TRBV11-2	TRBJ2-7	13	CASSLAGGREQYF
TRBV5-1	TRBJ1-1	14	CASSPRVMNTEAFF
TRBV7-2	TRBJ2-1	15	CASSQIRGDYNEQFF
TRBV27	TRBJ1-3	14	CASSFRGGGNTIYF
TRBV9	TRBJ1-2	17	CASSLRVTNLATTGYTF
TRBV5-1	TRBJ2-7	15	CASSPPGQTSAEQYF
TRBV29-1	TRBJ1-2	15	CSVSDRGEANYGYTF
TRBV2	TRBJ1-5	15	CASSVGGGSNQPQHF
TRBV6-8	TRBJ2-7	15	CASSYPGTSGYEQYF
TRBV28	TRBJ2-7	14	CASSFVAGLYEQYF